The T cell receptor beta chain under discussion was sequenced for a study of neurological immune-mediated disorders. Trimming left V 0 bases short and J 0 bases short, with 6 bases between. The CDR3 covers 14 residues. CDR1 is DFQATT, CDR2 SNEGSKA, per germline (reference sequence). TCRdb reprocessed the 5' RACE reads with MiXCR, giving one entry per CDR3 protein. The sample gives tens of thousands of distinct CDR3 sequences, over 3.5% of which show up once; 1.5% to 2% is in the top ten. This clonotype showed up many times. The V gene is TRBV20-1, the J gene TRBJ2-1; D perhaps matches TRBD2 (6 bases). This clonotype was sampled from a woman aged 40 to 50 with multiple sclerosis. Source material: CD4+ T cells from blood. CDR3 nucleotide sequence: TGCAGTGCTAGAGAACTAGCCTCCTACAATGAGCAGTTCTTC. This sequence encodes CSARELASYNEQFF.